This T cell receptor beta chain was recovered during a study of response to subunit inactivated influenza vaccine. MiXCR was run by TCRdb on the RT-PCR reads, yielding one entry per CDR3 protein. The sample has roughly 540,000 distinct CDR3 sequences, roughly a quarter seen once. CDR3 size: 14 residues. Trimming removed 3 bases from V and 1 base from J, with 9 bases in between. CDR1 is SGHTA and CDR2 is FQGNSA in the germline V gene. This clonotype has more than one count but fewer than ten. These data were also filed under a second study, of T cells expressing NK-cell markers. That study reports: As the method of synthesis, 5'RACE template switching with UMIs yielded TCR beta cDNA. Repertoire data for TCR beta were derived from sorted T cells (CD3+CD56+NKG2C+, CD3+CD56+NKG2C- and CD3+CD56-NKG2C+). The sorts in several experiments were restricted to alpha-beta TCR T cells by an anti-gamma-delta TCR antibody. Dominant NKG2C+ clonotypes made up about 1.0-8% of CD8+ T cells in about six donors.

Sequenced here: CD4+ T cells sorted from PBMCs, sampled roughly 12 days after vaccination. This chain connects TRBV7-2 to TRBJ1-1; D gene uncertain. This clonotype was obtained from a man aged 50 to 59 who received an inactivated influenza vaccine. The CDR3 protein is CASSFRAANTEAFF. The DNA of the CDR3 is TGTGCCAGCAGCTTCAGAGCCGCGAACACTGAAGCTTTCTTT.